Here is one T cell receptor (beta chain) with its context. Its antigen is unidentified. Next came a second PCR, run for about 7 to 12 cycles, which used a sample-barcoded 5' primer along with a J-beta primer mix. TCRdb used MiXCR to reprocess the 5' RACE reads, holding one entry per CDR3 protein. The sample shows hundreds of thousands of distinct CDR3 sequences, 35% to 45% of them seen only once. This specimen comes from a study of blood T cells in healthy people across ages. Whole-study findings and limits: A strong correlation between TCR beta diversity and naive T cell percentage was seen.

Germline V gene lookup returns CDR1 SGHKS and CDR2 YYEKEE (reference sequence). The ends were cut back, 0 bases at V and 2 bases at J, with 9 bases in the middle. The CDR3 is made up of 15 amino acids. The chain uses TRBV5-5 and TRBJ1-5; no definite D call. The source is an older woman in good health. The sequenced sample was blood. CDR3 coding DNA: TGTGCCAGCAGCTTGGAGACCCCTGGCAATCAGCCCCAGCATTTT. Its translation is CASSLETPGNQPQHF.